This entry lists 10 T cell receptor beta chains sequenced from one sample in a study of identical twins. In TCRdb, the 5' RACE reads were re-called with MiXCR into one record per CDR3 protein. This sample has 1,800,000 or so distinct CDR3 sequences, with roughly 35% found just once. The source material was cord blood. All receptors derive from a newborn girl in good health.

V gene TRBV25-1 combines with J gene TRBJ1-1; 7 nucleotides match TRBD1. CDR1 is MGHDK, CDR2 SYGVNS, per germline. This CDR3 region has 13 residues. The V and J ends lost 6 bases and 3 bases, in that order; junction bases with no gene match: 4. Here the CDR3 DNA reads TGTGCCAGCAGCGACAGGGCTCACACTGAAGCTTTCTTT. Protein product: CASSDRAHTEAFF.

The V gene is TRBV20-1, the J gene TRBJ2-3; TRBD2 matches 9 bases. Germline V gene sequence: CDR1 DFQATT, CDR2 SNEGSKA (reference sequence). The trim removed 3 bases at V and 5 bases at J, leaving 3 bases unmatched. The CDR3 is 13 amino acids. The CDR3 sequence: CSASDSGRDTQYF. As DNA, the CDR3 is TGCAGTGCTAGTGATAGCGGGAGAGATACGCAGTATTTT.

The DNA of the CDR3 is TGTGCCAGCACCCGAGATCTATGGACAGGGGAAGAGACCCAGTACTTC. Its protein product is CASTRDLWTGEETQYF. The J gene is TRBJ2-5, the V gene TRBV11-2; 9 bases match TRBD1. Germline CDR1 SGHAT, CDR2 FQNNGV. V dropped 7 bases and J dropped 3; count of bases not matched to a gene: 12. The CDR3 contains 16 residues.

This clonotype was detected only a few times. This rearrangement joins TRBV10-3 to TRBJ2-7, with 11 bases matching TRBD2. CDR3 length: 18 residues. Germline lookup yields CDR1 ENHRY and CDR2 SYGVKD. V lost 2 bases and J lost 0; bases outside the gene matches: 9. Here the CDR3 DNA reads TGTGCCATCAGTGAGAGGGGACTAGCGGAGAGAAACTCCTACGAGCAGTACTTC. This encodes CAISERGLAERNSYEQYF.

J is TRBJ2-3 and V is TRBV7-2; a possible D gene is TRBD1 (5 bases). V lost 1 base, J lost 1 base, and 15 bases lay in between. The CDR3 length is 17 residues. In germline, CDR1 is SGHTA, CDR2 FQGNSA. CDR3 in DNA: TGTGCCAGCAGCTTAGACGCCCACTCCAGGGGCACAGATACGCAGTATTTT. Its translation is CASSLDAHSRGTDTQYF.

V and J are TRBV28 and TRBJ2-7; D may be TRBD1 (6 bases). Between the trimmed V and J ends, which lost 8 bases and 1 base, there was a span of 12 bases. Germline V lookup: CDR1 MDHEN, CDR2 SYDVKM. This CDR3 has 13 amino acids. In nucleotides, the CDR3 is TGTGCCAGCGAACAGGGTATGTCCTACGAGCAGTACTTC. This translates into CASEQGMSYEQYF.

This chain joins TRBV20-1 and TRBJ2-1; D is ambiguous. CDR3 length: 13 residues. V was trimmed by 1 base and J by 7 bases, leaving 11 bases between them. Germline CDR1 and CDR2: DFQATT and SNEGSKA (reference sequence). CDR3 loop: CSARAPDPNEQFF. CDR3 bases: TGCAGTGCTAGAGCCCCCGACCCGAATGAGCAGTTCTTC.

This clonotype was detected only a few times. CDR3 region: CASSLLFRGKFNQPQHF. CDR3 nucleotides: TGTGCCAGCAGTTTATTATTCAGGGGGAAGTTTAATCAGCCCCAGCATTTT. The chain joins TRBV28 to TRBJ1-5; 7 bases align to TRBD1. Germline V gene sequence: CDR1 MDHEN, CDR2 SYDVKM. Unmatched junction bases numbered 10, after V lost 1 base and J lost 4 bases. This CDR3 is 17 amino acids long. The full variable domain, in which reference TRBV28 and TRBJ1-5 provide the parts outside the CDR3, is DVKVTQSSRYLVKRTGEKVFLECVQDMDHENMFWYRQDPGLGLRLIYFSYDVKMKEKGDIPEGYSVSREKKERFSLILESASTNQTSMYLCASSLLFRGKFNQPQHFGDGTRLSIL.

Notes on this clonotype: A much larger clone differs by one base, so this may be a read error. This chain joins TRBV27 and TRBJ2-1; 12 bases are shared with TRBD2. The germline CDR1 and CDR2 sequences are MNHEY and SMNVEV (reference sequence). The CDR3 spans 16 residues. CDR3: CASSPLTSGGYKEQFF. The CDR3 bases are TGTGCCAGCAGCCCCCTGACTAGCGGGGGATACAAAGAGCAGTTCTTC.

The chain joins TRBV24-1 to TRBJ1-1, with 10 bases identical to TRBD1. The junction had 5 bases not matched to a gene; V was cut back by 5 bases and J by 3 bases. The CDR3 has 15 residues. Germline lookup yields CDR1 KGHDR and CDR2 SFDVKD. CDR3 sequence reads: CATSVCDRGHTEAFF. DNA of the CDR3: TGTGCCACCAGTGTTTGCGACAGGGGGCACACTGAAGCTTTCTTT.